Described below is a single TCR beta chain sequence and its context. This specimen belongs to a study of blood T cells in healthy people across ages. A second PCR of 7 to 11 cycles used a sample-barcoded 5' primer and a J-beta primer mix. TCRdb analysed the 5' RACE reads with MiXCR anew, one entry per CDR3 protein. The sample records around 1,000,000 distinct CDR3 sequences, under 30% being singletons. Germline loops: CDR1 LGHNA, CDR2 YNFKEQ. This CDR3 spans 15 amino acids. V lost 0 bases, J lost 0 bases, and 7 bases lay in between. Separately, the same data were catalogued under a study of T cells of mothers and their children.

The gene calls are TRBV4-2 and TRBJ2-3; D gene uncertain. The sample taken for sequencing was blood. The clonotype comes from a girl aged 2 to 10 in good health. CDR3 region: CASSQEAPSTDTQYF. CDR3 bases: TGTGCCAGCAGCCAAGAGGCACCTAGCACAGATACGCAGTATTTT.